The 10 T cell receptor beta chains in this list originate from one sample, sequenced in a study of blood T cells in healthy people across ages. Using a J-beta primer mix together with a sample-barcoded 5' primer, a second PCR was run for 7 to 11 cycles. MiXCR, applied by TCRdb to the 5' RACE reads, yields one record per CDR3 protein. The sample comprises around 670,000 distinct CDR3 sequences, less than 35% of which are singletons, and roughly 14% rests with the top ten. Sequencing was done on a sample of blood. The source of these receptors is a woman aged 80 or over in good health.

This clonotype was observed many times. V and J are TRBV2 and TRBJ1-6; no reliable D call. The CDR3 contains 13 residues. Trimming stripped 6 bases from V and 7 bases from J, with 10 bases between. Germline V gives CDR1 SNHLY, CDR2 FYNNEI. For the CDR3, the DNA is TGTGCCAGCAGGGAAATACAGAATTCACCCCTCCACTTT. It translates to CASREIQNSPLHF. Full variable domain (rest looked up from reference TRBV2 and TRBJ1-6): EPEVTQTPSHQVTQMGQEVILRCVPISNHLYFYWYRQILGQKVEFLVSFYNNEISEKSEIFDDQFSVERPDGSNFTLKIRSTKLEDSAMYFCASREIQNSPLHFGNGTRLTVT.

This rearrangement joins TRBV3-1 to TRBJ2-1, with TRBD2 matching 10 bases. The CDR3 covers 14 residues. Germline V CDR1 and CDR2: LGHDT, YNNKEL (reference sequence). The V gene end was trimmed by 3 bases and the J gene end by 8 bases; junction bases not matched to a gene: 4. The chain's CDR3 is CASSHSSGGYEQFF. CDR3 in DNA: TGTGCCAGCAGCCACTCTAGCGGGGGCTATGAGCAGTTCTTC.

This chain joins TRBV12-3 or TRBV12-4 and TRBJ1-1, with D perhaps matching TRBD1 (5 bases). The CDR3 spans 14 residues. Trimming pared 3 bases from V and 5 bases from J, leaving 13 bases between. For the CDR3, the DNA is TGTGCCAGCAGTTTCGGGGGGGGTAGGACTGAAGCTTTCTTT. Protein: CASSFGGGRTEAFF.

This clonotype appeared many times. The CDR3 is CASSFWVGDTQYF. DNA for the CDR3: TGTGCCAGCAGCTTTTGGGTGGGGGATACGCAGTATTTT. V usage is TRBV7-3 and J usage is TRBJ2-3; D gene unclear. Trimming took off 3 bases at V and 6 bases at J, with 10 bases between the two ends. Germline V gene sequence: CDR1 SGHTA, CDR2 FQGTGA. The CDR3 runs 13 residues.

The CDR3 coding sequence is TGTGCCAGCAGCTTGTCGGGGAATCAAGAGACCCAGTACTTC. The encoded protein is CASSLSGNQETQYF. V gene TRBV7-2 combines with J gene TRBJ2-5, with a weak D call TRBD2 (5 bases). The germline V gene encodes CDR1 SGHTA and CDR2 FQGNSA. The CDR3 is 14 amino acids. V was trimmed by 3 bases and J by 2 bases, leaving 10 bases between them.

There are a few counts of this clonotype. This chain uses TRBV5-1 with TRBJ2-2, with D maybe TRBD1 (6 bases). Germline V CDR1 and CDR2: SGHRS, YFSETQ. CDR3 size: 18 residues. The ends were cut back, 0 bases at V and 0 bases at J, with 15 bases in the middle. The CDR3 sequence: CASSLGTGGAPNTGELFF. In DNA form, the CDR3 reads TGCGCCAGCAGCTTGGGCACTGGGGGCGCCCCGAACACCGGGGAGCTGTTTTTT.

Note on this clonotype: One end of the junction does not line up with germline, which may come from a read error. The J gene is TRBJ1-1, the V gene TRBV5-1, with D possibly being TRBD1 (6 bases). The germline CDR1 and CDR2 sequences are SGHRS and YFSETQ. The CDR3 has 16 amino acids. The CDR3 protein is CASSMGTRHVNTGAFF. In DNA form, the CDR3 reads TGCGCCAGCAGCATGGGGACAAGACACGTAAACACTGGAGCTTTCTTT. Full variable domain (rest looked up from reference TRBV5-1 and TRBJ1-1): KAGVTQTPRYLIKTRGQQVTLSCSPISGHRSVSWYQQTPGQGLQFLFEYFSETQRNKGNFPGRFSGRQFSNSRSEMNVSTLELGDSALYLCASSMGTRHVNTGAFFGQGTRLTVV.

The J gene is TRBJ2-7, the V gene TRBV5-1; no clear D. V shed 0 bases and J shed 0 bases, with 10 bases lying between them. Germline lookup yields CDR1 SGHRS and CDR2 YFSETQ. The CDR3 length is 15 residues. The CDR3 sequence is CASSLGAPGSYEQYF. Here the CDR3 DNA reads TGCGCCAGCAGCTTGGGGGCGCCGGGCTCCTACGAGCAGTACTTC.

This clonotype was observed at least ten times. V gene TRBV3-1 combines with J gene TRBJ2-1, with a possible D match to TRBD1 (6 bases). CDR3 length: 16 amino acids. Trimming left V 4 bases short and J 0 bases short, with 13 bases between. CDR1 and CDR2 from the germline V gene are LGHDT and YNNKEL (reference sequence). The chain's CDR3 is CASSLQGKSSYNEQFF. CDR3 sequence (DNA): TGTGCCAGCAGCCTCCAGGGGAAGAGCTCCTACAATGAGCAGTTCTTC.

The rearrangement joins TRBV5-1 to TRBJ2-7; D may correspond to TRBD1 or TRBD2 (5 bases each). Deletions cut 2 bases from V and 5 bases from J, with 14 bases between. Germline CDR1 and CDR2: SGHRS and YFSETQ. The CDR3 totals 14 residues. CDR3 coding DNA: TGCGCCAGCAGCTTTTACCCAGAGGGGAACGAGCAGTACTTC. It is translated as CASSFYPEGNEQYF.